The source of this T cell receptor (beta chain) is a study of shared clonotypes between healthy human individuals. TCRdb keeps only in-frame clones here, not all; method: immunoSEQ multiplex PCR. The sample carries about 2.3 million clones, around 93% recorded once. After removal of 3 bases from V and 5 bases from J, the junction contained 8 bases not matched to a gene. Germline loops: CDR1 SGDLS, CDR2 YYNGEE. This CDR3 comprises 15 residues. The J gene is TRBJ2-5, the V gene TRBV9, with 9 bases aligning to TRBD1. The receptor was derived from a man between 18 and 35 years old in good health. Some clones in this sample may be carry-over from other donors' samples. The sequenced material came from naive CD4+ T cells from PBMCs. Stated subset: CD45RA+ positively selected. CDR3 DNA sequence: TGTGCCAGCAGCGCCGGGACAGGGTCCCGGGAGACCCAGTACTTC. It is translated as CASSAGTGSRETQYF. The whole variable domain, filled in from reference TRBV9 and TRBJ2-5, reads DSGVTQTPKHLITATGQRVTLRCSPRSGDLSVYWYQQSLDQGLQFLIQYYNGEERAKGNILERFSAQQFPDLHSELNLSSLELGDSALYFCASSAGTGSRETQYFGPGTRLLVL.